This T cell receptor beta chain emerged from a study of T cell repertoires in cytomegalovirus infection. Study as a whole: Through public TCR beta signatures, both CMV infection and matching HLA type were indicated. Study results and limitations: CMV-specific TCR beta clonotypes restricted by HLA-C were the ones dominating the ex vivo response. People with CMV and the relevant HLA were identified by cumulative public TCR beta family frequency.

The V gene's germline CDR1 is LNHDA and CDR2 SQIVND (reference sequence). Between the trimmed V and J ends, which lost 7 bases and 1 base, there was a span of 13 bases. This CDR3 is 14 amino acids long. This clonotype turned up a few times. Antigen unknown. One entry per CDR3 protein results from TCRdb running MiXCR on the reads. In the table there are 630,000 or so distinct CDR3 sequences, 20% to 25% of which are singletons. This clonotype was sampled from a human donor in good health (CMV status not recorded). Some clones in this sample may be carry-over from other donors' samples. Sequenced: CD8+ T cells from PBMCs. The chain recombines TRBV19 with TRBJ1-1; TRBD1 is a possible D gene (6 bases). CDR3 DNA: TGTGCCAGTACGACTGGACAGTCGAACACTGAAGCTTTCTTT. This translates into CASTTGQSNTEAFF.